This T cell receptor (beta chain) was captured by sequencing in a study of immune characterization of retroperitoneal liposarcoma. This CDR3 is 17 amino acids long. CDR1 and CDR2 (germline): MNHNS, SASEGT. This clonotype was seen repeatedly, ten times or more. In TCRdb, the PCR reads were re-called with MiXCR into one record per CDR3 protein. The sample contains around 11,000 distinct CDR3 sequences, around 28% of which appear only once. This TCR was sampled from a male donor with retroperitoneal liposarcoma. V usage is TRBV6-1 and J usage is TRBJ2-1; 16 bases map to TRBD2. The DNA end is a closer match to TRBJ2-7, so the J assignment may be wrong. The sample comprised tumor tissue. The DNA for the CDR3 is TGTGCCAGCAGTTTGGGACTAGCGGGGGGGCCGGGGAATGAGCAGTACTTC. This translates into CASSLGLAGGPGNEQYF.